This T cell receptor (beta chain) was captured in a study of blood T cell repertoires in COVID-19. Study as a whole: Sites in the United States, Italy and Spain provided acute and convalescent COVID-19 samples. PBMCs, B-cell-depleted T cells, or T cells were the source of the cDNA or gDNA that made up the material.

A Seattle source enrolled patients during active infection and followed them longitudinally. In the study's own analysis: Researchers report that nucleated cell counts were estimated from reference gene primer amplification. Only in-frame clones appear in the TCRdb table, and some are missing; sequencing was by immunoSEQ multiplex PCR. V and J calls and clone size come straight from that table; D and trimming were deduced from the DNA. There are around 68,000 clones in the sample; approximately 86% occur only once, and about 15% lies in the top ten. The CDR3 totals 16 residues. The germline CDR1 and CDR2 sequences are SGHRS and YFSETQ. The ends were cut back, 4 bases at V and 1 base at J, with 17 bases in the middle.

Sequencing used peripheral blood. The chain employs TRBV5-1 and TRBJ2-5, with TRBD2 as a possible D gene (7 bases). This TCR derives from a man aged 40-55 years with COVID-19, enrolled during active disease. The CDR3 sequence is CASSGGGPSPQETQYF. The DNA of the CDR3 is TGCGCCAGCAGCGGGGGGGGCCCCAGTCCCCAAGAGACCCAGTACTTC.